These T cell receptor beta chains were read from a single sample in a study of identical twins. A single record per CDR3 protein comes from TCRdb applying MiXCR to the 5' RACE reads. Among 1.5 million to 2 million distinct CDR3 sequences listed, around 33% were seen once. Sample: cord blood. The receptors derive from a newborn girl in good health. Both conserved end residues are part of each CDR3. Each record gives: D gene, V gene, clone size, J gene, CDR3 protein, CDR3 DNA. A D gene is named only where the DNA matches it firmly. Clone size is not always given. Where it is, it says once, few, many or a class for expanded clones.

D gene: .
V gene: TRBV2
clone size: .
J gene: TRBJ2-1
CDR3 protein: CASSVLVTLPSSYNEQFF
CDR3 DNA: TGTGCCAGCAGCGTACTAGTTACCCTCCCAAGCTCCTACAATGAGCAGTTCTTC

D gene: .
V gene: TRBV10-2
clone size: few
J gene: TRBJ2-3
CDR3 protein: CASSDPNYGPRSPTDTQYF
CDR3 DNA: TGCGCCAGCAGTGACCCTAATTATGGACCGAGAAGTCCCACAGATACGCAGTATTTT

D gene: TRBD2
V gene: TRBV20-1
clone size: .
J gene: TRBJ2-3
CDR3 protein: CSARRTSGTRTDTQYF
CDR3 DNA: TGCAGTGCTAGGCGGACTAGCGGGACACGCACAGATACGCAGTATTTT

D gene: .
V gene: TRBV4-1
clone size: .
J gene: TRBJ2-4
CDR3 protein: CASSYTWLAKNIQYF
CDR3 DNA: TGCGCCAGCAGCTATACTTGGCTAGCCAAAAACATTCAGTACTTC

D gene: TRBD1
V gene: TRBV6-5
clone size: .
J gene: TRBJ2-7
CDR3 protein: CASSYSRQGLGEQYF
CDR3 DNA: TGTGCCAGCAGTTACTCGAGACAGGGTTTAGGGGAGCAGTACTTC

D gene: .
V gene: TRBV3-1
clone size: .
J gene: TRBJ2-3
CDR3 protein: CVSSQDRAATQYF
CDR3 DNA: TGTGTCAGCAGCCAAGATCGAGCCGCTACGCAGTATTTT

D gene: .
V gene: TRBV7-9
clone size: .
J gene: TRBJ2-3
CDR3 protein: CASSLKSTGTDTQYF
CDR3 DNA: TGTGCCAGCAGCTTAAAATCGACTGGCACAGATACGCAGTATTTT

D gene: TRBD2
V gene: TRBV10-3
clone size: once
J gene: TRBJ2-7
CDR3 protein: CAISARPGLAGGYRYEQYF
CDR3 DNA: TGTGCCATCAGTGCACGTCCGGGACTAGCGGGGGGCTATAGGTACGAGCAGTACTTC

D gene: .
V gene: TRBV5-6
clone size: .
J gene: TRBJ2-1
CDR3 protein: CASSFQTTRHNEQFF
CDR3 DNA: TGTGCCAGCAGCTTTCAAACTACTAGGCATAATGAGCAGTTCTTC

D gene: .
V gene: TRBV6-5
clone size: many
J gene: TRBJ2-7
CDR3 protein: CASSYSDRSYEQYF
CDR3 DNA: TGTGCCAGCAGTTACTCGGACAGAAGCTACGAGCAGTACTTC

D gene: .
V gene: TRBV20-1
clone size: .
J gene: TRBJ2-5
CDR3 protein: CSARRPSGKETQYF
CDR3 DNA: TGCAGTGCTAGACGTCCCTCGGGGAAAGAGACCCAGTACTTC

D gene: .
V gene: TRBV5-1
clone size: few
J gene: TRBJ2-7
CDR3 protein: CASSLPNMTLPPRSFYEQYF
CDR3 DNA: TGCGCCAGCAGCTTGCCCAATATGACCCTTCCCCCCCGTTCCTTCTACGAGCAGTACTTC

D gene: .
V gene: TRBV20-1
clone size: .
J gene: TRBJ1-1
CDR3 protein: CSARDWQNTEAFF
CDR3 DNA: TGCAGTGCTAGAGATTGGCAGAACACTGAAGCTTTCTTT

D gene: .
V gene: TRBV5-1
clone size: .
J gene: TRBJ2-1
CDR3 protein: CASSHPGQNYNEQFF
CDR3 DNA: TGCGCCAGCAGCCACCCGGGACAAAACTACAATGAGCAGTTCTTC

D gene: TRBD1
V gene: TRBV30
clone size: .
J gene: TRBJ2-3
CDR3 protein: CAWSVSWTGRADTQYF
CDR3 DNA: TGTGCCTGGAGTGTATCCTGGACAGGGCGGGCAGATACGCAGTATTTT

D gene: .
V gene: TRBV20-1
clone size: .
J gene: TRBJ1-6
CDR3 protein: CSVPRGNSPLHF
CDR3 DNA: TGCAGTGTACCCAGGGGCAATTCACCCCTCCACTTT

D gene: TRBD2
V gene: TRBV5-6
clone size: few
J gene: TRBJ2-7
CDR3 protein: CASSSSGNEQYF
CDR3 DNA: TGTGCCAGCAGCTCTAGCGGGAACGAGCAGTACTTC

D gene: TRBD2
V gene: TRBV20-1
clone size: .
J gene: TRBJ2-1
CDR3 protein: CSPLAGSYNEQFF
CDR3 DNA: TGCAGTCCCCTAGCGGGGAGCTACAATGAGCAGTTCTTC

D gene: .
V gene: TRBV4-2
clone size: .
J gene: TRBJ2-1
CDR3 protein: CASSQMARNEQFF
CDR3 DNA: TGTGCCAGCAGCCAAATGGCTAGGAATGAGCAGTTCTTC

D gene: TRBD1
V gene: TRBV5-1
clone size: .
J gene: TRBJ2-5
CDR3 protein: CASSDQTGLGQETQYF
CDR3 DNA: TGCGCCAGCAGCGACCAGACAGGGTTGGGGCAAGAGACCCAGTACTTC

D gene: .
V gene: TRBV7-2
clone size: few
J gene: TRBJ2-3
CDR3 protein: CASREGTTDTQYF
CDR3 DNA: TGTGCCAGCAGGGAAGGGACCACAGATACGCAGTATTTT

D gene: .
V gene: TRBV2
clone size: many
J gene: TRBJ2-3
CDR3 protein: CASTGASTDTQYF
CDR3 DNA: TGTGCCAGCACCGGAGCTAGCACAGATACGCAGTATTTT

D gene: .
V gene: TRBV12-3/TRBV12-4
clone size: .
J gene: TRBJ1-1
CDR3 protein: CASSFIITNTEAFF
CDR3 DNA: TGTGCCAGCAGTTTCATTATAACGAACACTGAAGCTTTCTTT

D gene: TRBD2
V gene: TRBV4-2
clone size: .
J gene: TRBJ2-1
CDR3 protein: CASSLAGAESYDEQFF
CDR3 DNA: TGTGCCAGCAGCCTAGCGGGAGCCGAATCCTACGATGAGCAGTTCTTC

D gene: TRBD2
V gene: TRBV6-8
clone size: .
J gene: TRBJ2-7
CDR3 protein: CASRRLAILSYEQYF
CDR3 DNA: TGTGCCAGCAGGCGACTAGCGATACTGTCCTACGAGCAGTACTTC

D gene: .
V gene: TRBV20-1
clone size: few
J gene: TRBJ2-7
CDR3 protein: CSARDLGEEYEQYF
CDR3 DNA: TGCAGTGCTAGAGATCTGGGGGAGGAGTACGAGCAGTACTTC

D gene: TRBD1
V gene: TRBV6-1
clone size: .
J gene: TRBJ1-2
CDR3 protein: CASSNRGANYGYTF
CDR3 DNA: TGTGCCAGCAGTAACAGGGGCGCTAACTATGGCTACACCTTC

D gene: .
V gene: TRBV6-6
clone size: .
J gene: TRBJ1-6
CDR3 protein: CASSIPGSYNSPLHF
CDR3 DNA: TGTGCCAGCAGTATCCCGGGCTCCTATAATTCACCCCTCCACTTT

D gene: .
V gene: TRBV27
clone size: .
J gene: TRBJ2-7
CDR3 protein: CASSLKNSGDYEQYF
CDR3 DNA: TGTGCCAGCAGTTTAAAGAACAGCGGTGACTACGAGCAGTACTTC

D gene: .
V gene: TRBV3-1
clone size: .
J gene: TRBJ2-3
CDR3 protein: CASSRYESEAGDTQYF
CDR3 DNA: TGTGCCAGCAGCCGATACGAAAGCGAGGCGGGTGATACGCAGTATTTT

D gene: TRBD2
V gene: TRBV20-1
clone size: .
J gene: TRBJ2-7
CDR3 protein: CSARGWTSGTYNEQYF
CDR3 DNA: TGCAGTGCTAGAGGTTGGACTAGCGGGACGTACAATGAGCAGTACTTC

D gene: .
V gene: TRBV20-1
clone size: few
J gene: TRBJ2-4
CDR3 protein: CSARDYRTGPVGIQYF
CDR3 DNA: TGCAGTGCTAGAGACTACCGAACAGGGCCGGTTGGCATTCAGTACTTC

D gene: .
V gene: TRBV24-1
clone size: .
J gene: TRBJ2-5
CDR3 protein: CATSDLSEQYF
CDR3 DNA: TGTGCTACCAGTGATTTAAGTGAGCAGTACTTC